This T cell receptor (beta chain) was documented in a study of blood T cell repertoires in COVID-19. The method was immunoSEQ multiplex PCR; TCRdb's version includes in-frame clones alone and lacks a portion of them. The profile covers roughly 450,000 clones, with 90% appearing a single time and approximately 0.65% taken by the ten largest. V was trimmed by 1 base and J by 3 bases, leaving 10 bases between them. Germline CDR1 SNHLY, CDR2 FYNNEI. The CDR3 is made up of 15 amino acids. Participant age was about 18 to 89 years, and participants resided in 25 or so US areas. Source material: PBMCs or T cells enriched from blood (not recorded which). The chain recombines TRBV2 with TRBJ1-5; possible D gene TRBD1, 6 bases. The receptor was isolated from a man younger than 30 who had recovered from COVID-19. As DNA, the CDR3 is TGTGCCAGCAGTGAAGACACAGGGCACAATCAGCCCCAGCATTTT. Its translation: CASSEDTGHNQPQHF. Based on the CDR3 plus reference TRBV2 and TRBJ1-5, the full variable domain is EPEVTQTPSHQVTQMGQEVILRCVPISNHLYFYWYRQILGQKVEFLVSFYNNEISEKSEIFDDQFSVERPDGSNFTLKIRSTKLEDSAMYFCASSEDTGHNQPQHFGDGTRLSIL.